The TCR beta chain described here comes from a study of blood T cell repertoires in COVID-19. Original handling: Nucleated cell number was recorded as an estimate derived from reference gene primer amplification. Only in-frame clones appear in the TCRdb table, and some are missing; sequencing was by immunoSEQ multiplex PCR. The V and J calls and the clone size are those of that table, but D and trimming were determined from the DNA. The data contain over 150,000 clones, about 74% of them singletons. Germline V gene lookup returns CDR1 SGHTA and CDR2 FQGTGA. CDR3 size: 15 residues. V trimming: 2 bases; J trimming: 0 bases; junction bases outside the gene matches: 1.

The V gene is TRBV7-3, the J gene TRBJ2-3; 8 bases are a match to TRBD2. The sequenced sample consisted of peripheral blood. This receptor was identified in a man aged 55 to 70 with acute or convalescent COVID-19. CDR3 residues: CASSLAGGSTDTQYF. The DNA for the CDR3 is TGTGCCAGCAGCTTAGCGGGGGGTAGCACAGATACGCAGTATTTT. Combining the CDR3 with reference TRBV7-3 and TRBJ2-3 gives the whole variable domain GAGVSQTPSNKVTEKGKYVELRCDPISGHTALYWYRQSLGQGPEFLIYFQGTGAADDSGLPNDRFFAVRPEGSVSTLKIQRTERGDSAVYLCASSLAGGSTDTQYFGPGTRLTVL.